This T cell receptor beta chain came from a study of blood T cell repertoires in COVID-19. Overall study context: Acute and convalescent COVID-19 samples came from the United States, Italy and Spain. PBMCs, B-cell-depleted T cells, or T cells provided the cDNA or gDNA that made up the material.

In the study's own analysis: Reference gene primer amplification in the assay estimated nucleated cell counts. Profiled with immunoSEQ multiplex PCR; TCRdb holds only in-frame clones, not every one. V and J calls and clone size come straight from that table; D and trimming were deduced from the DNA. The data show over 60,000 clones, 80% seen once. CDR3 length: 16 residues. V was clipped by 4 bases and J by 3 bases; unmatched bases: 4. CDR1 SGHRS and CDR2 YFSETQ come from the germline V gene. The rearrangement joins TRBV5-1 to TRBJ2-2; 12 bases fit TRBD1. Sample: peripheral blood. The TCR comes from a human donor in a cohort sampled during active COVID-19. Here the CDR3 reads CASSTGTGGYTGELFF. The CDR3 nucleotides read TGCGCCAGCAGCACAGGGACAGGGGGCTACACCGGGGAGCTGTTTTTT.